The source of this TCR beta chain is a study of T cells in Graves' hyperthyroidism and ophthalmopathy. This clonotype was picked up many times. The V gene end was trimmed by 6 bases and the J gene end by 3 bases; junction bases not matched to a gene: 7. The CDR3 contains 14 residues. Germline V gene lookup returns CDR1 DFQATT and CDR2 SNEGSKA (reference sequence). Amplification targeted TCR beta CDR3 regions from RNA transcripts. During a first-round RT-PCR of the TCR CDR3, the HTBI primer set was used. TCRdb independently ran MiXCR on the multiplex PCR reads; one entry per CDR3 protein. Here the sample spans around 530,000 distinct CDR3 sequences, under 20% being singletons.

This sequence joins TRBV20-1 and TRBJ2-3, with 9 bases that match TRBD2. This clonotype was obtained from a woman between 18 and 29 years old with Graves' ophthalmopathy. Sequenced material: blood. CDR3 DNA sequence: TGCAGTGCATGGGCGGGAGGGTTGACAGATACGCAGTATTTT. Its protein product is CSAWAGGLTDTQYF.